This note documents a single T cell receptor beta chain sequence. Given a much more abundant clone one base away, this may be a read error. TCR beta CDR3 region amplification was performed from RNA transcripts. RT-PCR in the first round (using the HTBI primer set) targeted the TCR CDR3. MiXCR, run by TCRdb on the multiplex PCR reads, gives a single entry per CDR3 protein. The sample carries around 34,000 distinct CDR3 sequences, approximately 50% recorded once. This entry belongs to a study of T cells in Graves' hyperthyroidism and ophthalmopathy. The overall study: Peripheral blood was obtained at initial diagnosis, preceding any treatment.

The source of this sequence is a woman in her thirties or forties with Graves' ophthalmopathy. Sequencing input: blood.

This CDR3 is CASSRQGSHGYTF. The CDR3 region has the DNA TGTGCCAGCAGCCGACAGGGTAGCCATGGCTACACCTTC. The genes are TRBV3-1 and TRBJ1-2; 7 bases fit TRBD1. Trimming took 4 bases from V and 6 from J; bases not matched to a gene: 5. Looked up from germline, CDR1 is LGHDT and CDR2 is YNNKEL (reference sequence). This CDR3 is built from 13 residues.